The sequence of this T cell receptor (beta chain) was determined in a study of CD8+ T cells in alopecia areata. Peripheral blood, together with lesional scalp punch biopsies, was collected from alopecia areata patients. Investigators sorted PBMCs to obtain both CD4+ and CD8+ T cells. RNA, once extracted, was reverse transcribed into cDNA for use as the sequencing template. Method: immunoSEQ multiplex PCR; TCRdb's copy keeps in-frame clones and lacks some. The sample lists 150,000 to 200,000 clones, 50% to 75% occurring once. This clone has more than one count but fewer than ten. Sequenced material: CD4+ T cells sorted from blood, taken at week 0. The clonotype comes from a human donor with alopecia areata.

The CDR3 spells CASSTGTGSNTGELFF. The CDR3 DNA sequence: TGCGCCAGCAGCACGGGGACAGGTTCGAACACCGGGGAGCTGTTTTTT. The V and J genes are TRBV5-1 and TRBJ2-2; 8 bases align to TRBD1. Germline V gene lookup returns CDR1 SGHRS and CDR2 YFSETQ. The CDR3 is 16 amino acids. Trimming at V came to 4 bases and at J to 0 bases, leaving 5 bases not matched to a gene. The whole variable domain, remainder taken from reference TRBV5-1 and TRBJ2-2, is KAGVTQTPRYLIKTRGQQVTLSCSPISGHRSVSWYQQTPGQGLQFLFEYFSETQRNKGNFPGRFSGRQFSNSRSEMNVSTLELGDSALYLCASSTGTGSNTGELFFGEGSRLTVL.